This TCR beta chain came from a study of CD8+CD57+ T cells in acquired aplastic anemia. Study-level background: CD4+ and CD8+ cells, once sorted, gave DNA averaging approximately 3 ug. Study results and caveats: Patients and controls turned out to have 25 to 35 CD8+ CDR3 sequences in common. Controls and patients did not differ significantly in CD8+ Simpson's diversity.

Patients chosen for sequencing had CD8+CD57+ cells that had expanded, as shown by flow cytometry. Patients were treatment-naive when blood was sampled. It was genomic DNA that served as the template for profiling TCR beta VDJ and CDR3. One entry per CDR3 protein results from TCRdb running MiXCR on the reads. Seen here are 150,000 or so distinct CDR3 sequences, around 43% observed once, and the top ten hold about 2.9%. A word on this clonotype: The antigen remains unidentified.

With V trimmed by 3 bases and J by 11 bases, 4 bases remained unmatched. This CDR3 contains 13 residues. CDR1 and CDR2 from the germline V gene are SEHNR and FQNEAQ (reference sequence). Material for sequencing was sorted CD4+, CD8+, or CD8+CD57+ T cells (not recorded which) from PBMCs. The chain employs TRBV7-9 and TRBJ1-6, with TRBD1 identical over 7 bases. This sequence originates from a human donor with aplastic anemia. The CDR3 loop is CASSFDRETPLHF. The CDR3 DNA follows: TGTGCCAGCAGCTTCGACAGGGAGACACCCCTCCACTTT.